A selection of T cell receptor beta chains follows, all from one sample in a study of blood T cell repertoires in COVID-19. Repertoires were generated with immunoSEQ multiplex PCR, while TCRdb's copy carries only in-frame clones and drops some. Of about 46,000 clones in the sample, approximately 88% were seen once. The specimen was peripheral blood. The receptors derive from a man in his forties or fifties with acute or convalescent COVID-19. Each CDR3 is given with its conserved first and last residue. D genes are given only for firm matches. Part of the rows lack a size; the others show once, few, many or a class for expanded clones.

clone_size cdr3_length d_call j_call v_call cdr3_nt cdr3_aa
- 16 - TRBJ2-6 TRBV5-6 TGTGCCAGTGAACACACTCAGGTGCTCGGGGCCAACGTCCTGACTTTC CASEHTQVLGANVLTF
- 14 - TRBJ1-2 TRBV2 TGTGCCAGCAGTGAAGCGGGGGGAGGCTATGGCTACACCTTC CASSEAGGGYGYTF
- 16 - TRBJ1-3 TRBV4-1 TGCGCCAGCAGCCAAGTTGTCGGTCGGAGTGGAAACACCATATATTTT CASSQVVGRSGNTIYF
- 16 - TRBJ1-2 TRBV5-4 TGTGCCAGCAGCTTGGCGGGGGTCAGAGCCAAATATGGCTACACCTTC CASSLAGVRAKYGYTF
- 17 - TRBJ2-5 TRBV5-1 TGCGCCAGCAGCTTGCAGAGCAGCAGGGTTGCACAAGAGACCCAGTACTTC CASSLQSSRVAQETQYF
- 13 TRBD2 TRBJ2-7 TRBV23-1 TGCGCCAGCATACGGGGAGGGTTCGACGAGCAGTACTTC CASIRGGFDEQYF
- 16 - TRBJ1-4 TRBV14 TGTGCCAGCAGCCCAGCCGGGAAGTGGTCTAATGAAAAACTGTTTTTT CASSPAGKWSNEKLFF
- 14 TRBD1 TRBJ1-6 TRBV10-3 TGTGCCATCAGAACCGGGACAGGGACTTCACCCCTCCACTTT CAIRTGTGTSPLHF
- 18 - TRBJ1-4 TRBV19 TGTGCCAGTAGTTCCGGAGTAGACAGCGCCGCAACTAATGAAAAACTGTTTTTT CASSSGVDSAATNEKLFF
few 15 - TRBJ2-3 TRBV25-1 TGTGCCAGCAGTGGTGACCGGGACACCACAGATACGCAGTATTTT CASSGDRDTTDTQYF
- 16 TRBD1 TRBJ2-3 TRBV5-1 TGCGCCAGCAGCTTGGGGGGACAGGGGGCGAGGGATACGCAGTATTTT CASSLGGQGARDTQYF
few 17 TRBD2 TRBJ2-7 TRBV5-1 TGCGCCAGCAGCACCGGCACTAGCGGGAAAGGGTCCTACGAGCAGTACTTC CASSTGTSGKGSYEQYF
- 17 TRBD2 TRBJ2-7 TRBV10-2 TGCGCCAGCAGTGACCTACCCTTAGCGGGACCCTCGTACGAGCAGTACTTC CASSDLPLAGPSYEQYF
once 14 - TRBJ1-1 TRBV9 TGTGCCAGCTCCCGCGGAGGTTTCGGCACTGAAGCTTTCTTT CASSRGGFGTEAFF
- 13 TRBD1 TRBJ1-5 TRBV7-9 TGTGCCAGCAGCCCTCAGGGGGATCAGCCCCAGCATTTT CASSPQGDQPQHF
- 14 - TRBJ1-5 TRBV7-2 TGTGCCAGCAGCAGAGACAGTCCTATCGCGCCCCAGCATTTT CASSRDSPIAPQHF
- 14 TRBD2 TRBJ2-3 TRBV19 TGTGCCAGTAGTTGGCTAGCGGGGACAGATACGCAGTATTTT CASSWLAGTDTQYF
- 15 TRBD1 TRBJ2-3 TRBV29-1 TGCAGCGTTGAAACGGGGACAGGCAACACAGATACGCAGTATTTT CSVETGTGNTDTQYF
- 13 - TRBJ1-1 TRBV29-1 TGCAGCGTTCTCGGGACATTGGACACTGAAGCTTTCTTT CSVLGTLDTEAFF
- 17 TRBD1 TRBJ1-2 TRBV9 TGTGCCAGCAGCGTGGCCGATACAGGGGCACTCTTCTATGGCTACACCTTC CASSVADTGALFYGYTF
few 15 TRBD2 TRBJ2-7 TRBV24-1 TGTGCCACCAGTGGGACGCTAGCGGGTCCTTACGAGCAGTACTTC CATSGTLAGPYEQYF
- 15 - TRBJ1-5 TRBV5-1 TGCGCCAGCAGCTTGGGTGGGGGAGGAGATCAGCCCCAGCATTTT CASSLGGGGDQPQHF
- 18 TRBD1 TRBJ1-1 TRBV9 TGTGCCAGCAGCCACCAAGGGAGGGCAGGGGGCGCCGACACTGAAGCTTTCTTT CASSHQGRAGGADTEAFF
once 17 - TRBJ2-1 TRBV7-9 TGTGCCAGCACCTATCTAATCGGTACTAGTCTTTACAATGAGCAGTTCTTC CASTYLIGTSLYNEQFF
- 13 TRBD1 TRBJ2-1 TRBV5-1 TGCGCCAGCAGGATACAGGGGGCCCATGAGCAGTTCTTC CASRIQGAHEQFF
- 13 - TRBJ1-1 TRBV5-1 TGCGCCAGCAGAACGACAGAGAACACTGAAGCTTTCTTT CASRTTENTEAFF
- 13 TRBD1 TRBJ2-1 TRBV19 TGTGCCAGTAGTAGGACAGGACAGAATGAGCAGTTCTTC CASSRTGQNEQFF
- 14 - TRBJ1-5 TRBV19 TGTGCCAGTAGTAGGAGGGGATCCGATCAGCCCCAGCATTTT CASSRRGSDQPQHF
- 14 TRBD2 TRBJ2-3 TRBV19 TGTGCCAGTAGTAGGACTAGCGGGATGCTAGCGCAGTATTTT CASSRTSGMLAQYF
- 16 TRBD2 TRBJ2-1 TRBV5-1 TGCGCCAGCAGCTTCCGTACACCGGGACTAGGTCCCGAGCAGTTCTTC CASSFRTPGLGPEQFF
- 15 - TRBJ1-6 TRBV19 TGTGCCAGTAGTAGAGACAGCTCCTATAATTCACCCCTCCACTTT CASSRDSSYNSPLHF
- 15 - TRBJ2-5 TRBV9 TGTGCCAGCAGCGTAGGTGGGGGGACGCAAGAGACCCAGTACTTC CASSVGGGTQETQYF
- 13 - TRBJ1-1 TRBV7-2 TGTGCCAGCAGCTTAAATCTAGTGGGGCGGGCTTTCTTT CASSLNLVGRAFF
- 15 TRBD2 TRBJ2-5 TRBV5-1 TGCGCCAGCAGCCCCATAGCGGGCGGGAGGGAGACCCAGTACTTC CASSPIAGGRETQYF